These 21 T cell receptor beta chains were all obtained from the same sample, sequenced in a study of shared clonotypes between healthy human individuals. Clones were sequenced by immunoSEQ multiplex PCR, and TCRdb holds only the in-frame ones, with some missing. The profile covers approximately 2,000,000 clones, with 80% to 95% appearing a single time and about 0.41% taken by the ten largest. Sequencing input: naive CD4+ T cells from PBMCs. This sample's subset: CD45RA+ positively selected. These receptors all stem from a young man in good health. Some clones in this sample may be carry-over from other donors' samples.

The V and J genes are TRBV28 and TRBJ1-5; D is possibly TRBD1 (5 bases). Deletions cut 8 bases from V and 3 bases from J, with 20 bases between. CDR3 length: 16 amino acids. CDR1 MDHEN and CDR2 SYDVKM come from the germline V gene. The CDR3 sequence: CASLTPRGLLNQPQHF. In DNA form, the CDR3 reads TGTGCCAGCCTCACTCCCCGGGGCCTCCTCAATCAGCCCCAGCATTTT.

J is TRBJ2-3 and V is TRBV18, with D possibly being TRBD1 (6 bases). V was clipped by 3 bases and J by 3 bases, with 13 bases between them. Per germline, CDR1 KGHSH and CDR2 LQKENI. This CDR3 comprises 15 residues. The CDR3 loop is CASSPVTGLTDTQYF. CDR3 DNA sequence: TGTGCCAGCTCACCGGTAACAGGGCTGACAGATACGCAGTATTTT. Full variable domain (rest looked up from reference TRBV18 and TRBJ2-3): NAGVMQNPRHLVRRRGQEARLRCSPMKGHSHVYWYRQLPEEGLKFMVYLQKENIIDESGMPKERFSAEFPKEGPSILRIQQVVRGDSAAYFCASSPVTGLTDTQYFGPGTRLTVL.

The CDR3: CATSRPDPNTQYF. CDR3 sequence (DNA): TGTGCCACCAGCAGGCCGGACCCGAATACGCAGTATTTT. The chain links TRBV15 to TRBJ2-3; D call uncertain. V was cut by 3 bases and J by 7 bases, with 11 bases left in between. This CDR3 contains 13 residues. CDR1 LNHNV and CDR2 YYDKDF come from the germline V gene (reference sequence). Full variable domain (rest looked up from reference TRBV15 and TRBJ2-3): DAMVIQNPRYQVTQFGKPVTLSCSQTLNHNVMYWYQQKSSQAPKLLFHYYDKDFNNEADTPDNFQSRRPNTSFCFLDIRSPGLGDTAMYLCATSRPDPNTQYFGPGTRLTVL.

The chain joins TRBV9 to TRBJ1-2; D gene uncertain. Between the trimmed V and J ends, which lost 3 bases and 0 bases, there was a span of 12 bases. Per germline, CDR1 SGDLS and CDR2 YYNGEE. The CDR3 has 15 residues. The CDR3 region has the DNA TGTGCCAGCAGCGCTAGCCAACCCACTAACTATGGCTACACCTTC. Its translation: CASSASQPTNYGYTF.

DNA for the CDR3: TGTGCCAGTAGCTCCTTAGCGGGGGATTACTACGAGCAGTACTTC. It encodes CASSSLAGDYYEQYF. The chain recombines TRBV19 with TRBJ2-7; 9 nucleotides match TRBD2. The germline gives CDR1 LNHDA, CDR2 SQIVND (reference sequence). This CDR3 has 15 amino acids. V shed 6 bases, J shed 3 bases, and the junction held 9 bases outside the gene matches.

The gene calls are TRBV30 and TRBJ2-1, with D possibly TRBD2 on 6 matching bases. The CDR3 sequence is 12 residues long. Trimming cost V 8 bases and J 3 bases, with 11 bases left between them. Germline V CDR1 and CDR2: GTSNPN, SVGIG (reference sequence). The CDR3 here is CARAAGYNEQFF. In DNA, the CDR3 is TGTGCCCGTGCAGCGGGCTACAATGAGCAGTTCTTC.

As concerns this clone: This same CDR3 is encoded by further DNA sequences in the sample. The genes are TRBV5-1 and TRBJ2-3; D gene ambiguous. In germline, CDR1 is SGHRS, CDR2 YFSETQ. V shed 5 bases and J shed 0 bases, with 10 bases lying between them. CDR3 length: 14 amino acids. This CDR3 is CASSLGLSTDTQYF. CDR3 DNA sequence: TGCGCCAGCAGTCTAGGGTTAAGCACAGATACGCAGTATTTT.

V is TRBV28 and J is TRBJ1-5; D is ambiguous. V lost 6 bases and J lost 5, with 14 bases in between. The germline gives CDR1 MDHEN, CDR2 SYDVKM. The CDR3 is 14 amino acids. The CDR3: CASRAGGEYQPQHF. The CDR3, as DNA: TGTGCCAGCAGGGCTGGTGGGGAGTATCAGCCCCAGCATTTT.

The chain joins TRBV4-1 to TRBJ1-3; D perhaps matches TRBD1 (5 bases). V gave up 1 base and J gave up 2 bases, with 12 bases separating them. This CDR3 contains 16 residues. Germline V lookup: CDR1 MGHRA, CDR2 YSYEKL. The CDR3 DNA reads TGCGCCAGCAGCCAAGGACAGATCGACGCTGGAAACACCATATATTTT. Translating gives CASSQGQIDAGNTIYF.

This chain joins TRBV5-1 and TRBJ2-2, with 9 bases aligning to TRBD1. V was clipped by 1 base and J by 5 bases; unmatched bases: 9. Germline values: CDR1 SGHRS, CDR2 YFSETQ. The CDR3 has 17 amino acids. The CDR3 region has the DNA TGCGCCAGCAGCTTGTACCCTTACAGGGGGCAAACCGGGGAGCTGTTTTTT. This translates into CASSLYPYRGQTGELFF.

The rearrangement uses TRBV7-8 and TRBJ2-1; 8 bases fit TRBD1. With V trimmed by 2 bases and J by 8 bases, 8 bases remained unmatched. The germline V gene encodes CDR1 SGHVS and CDR2 FQNEAQ. The CDR3 runs 15 residues. The CDR3 sequence: CASSLLDRGPDEQFF. The CDR3 DNA reads TGTGCCAGCAGCTTACTCGACAGGGGTCCGGATGAGCAGTTCTTC.

The chain recombines TRBV6-5 with TRBJ1-3, with D perhaps matching TRBD1 (5 bases). V was shortened by 4 bases and J by 0 bases, with 10 bases between the two germline ends. Per germline, CDR1 MNHEY and CDR2 SVGAGI. There are 15 residues in the CDR3. The CDR3 is CASSFDSVSGNTIYF. DNA for the CDR3: TGTGCCAGCAGTTTCGACAGTGTCTCTGGAAACACCATATATTTT.

The rearrangement joins TRBV5-1 to TRBJ1-3; tentative D call: TRBD1 (6 bases). The CDR3 loop spans 17 amino acids. The V gene's germline CDR1 is SGHRS and CDR2 YFSETQ. The ends were cut back, 3 bases at V and 2 bases at J, with 18 bases in the middle. CDR3 sequence reads: CASSWGHRAEAGNTIYF. The CDR3 DNA is TGCGCCAGCAGCTGGGGACACAGGGCAGAGGCTGGAAACACCATATATTTT. The complete variable domain, with remaining parts taken from reference TRBV5-1 and TRBJ1-3, reads KAGVTQTPRYLIKTRGQQVTLSCSPISGHRSVSWYQQTPGQGLQFLFEYFSETQRNKGNFPGRFSGRQFSNSRSEMNVSTLELGDSALYLCASSWGHRAEAGNTIYFGEGSWLTVV.

The rearrangement joins TRBV29-1 to TRBJ1-2; perhaps TRBD1 as D (6 bases). The germline V gene has CDR1 SQVTM and CDR2 ANQGSEA. CDR3 length: 14 residues. V gave up 3 bases and J gave up 1 base, with 12 bases separating them. Here the CDR3 DNA reads TGCAGCGTTGAGGCGGGGGCGCTTAACTATGGCTACACCTTC. This translates into CSVEAGALNYGYTF.

This chain links TRBV27 with TRBJ1-5; D is possibly TRBD1 (6 bases). Germline V gene sequence: CDR1 MNHEY, CDR2 SMNVEV (reference sequence). V was shortened by 8 bases and J by 1 base, with 12 bases between the two germline ends. The CDR3 consists of 14 residues. The CDR3 sequence: CASQQGRSNQPQHF. The CDR3 DNA sequence: TGTGCCAGCCAACAGGGTCGCAGCAATCAGCCCCAGCATTTT.

The chain carries TRBV6-4 and TRBJ2-1; D gene ambiguous. The CDR3 has 15 residues. V dropped 4 bases and J dropped 7 bases, with 17 bases sitting between them. Germline CDR1 is MRHNA and CDR2 is SNTAGT. The CDR3 protein is CASSVEGLIRNEQFF. The CDR3 region has the DNA TGTGCCAGCAGTGTGGAAGGATTGATTCGGAATGAGCAGTTCTTC.

V gene TRBV10-3 combines with J gene TRBJ2-3; possible D gene TRBD2, 7 bases. The CDR3 has 13 amino acids. Germline CDR1 and CDR2: ENHRY and SYGVKD. V dropped 10 bases and J dropped 4 bases, with 15 bases sitting between them. The CDR3 loop is CATGGGLPDTQYF. CDR3 coding DNA: TGTGCCACCGGAGGGGGACTACCAGATACGCAGTATTTT.

The V gene is TRBV27, the J gene TRBJ2-2; D is unresolved. The CDR3 runs to 14 residues. Trimming took off 3 bases at V and 9 bases at J, with 14 bases between the two ends. The germline V gene has CDR1 MNHEY and CDR2 SMNVEV (reference sequence). The CDR3 sequence: CASSFNGLVRELFF. In DNA form, the CDR3 reads TGTGCCAGCAGTTTTAATGGCCTCGTCCGGGAGCTGTTTTTT.

This sequence joins TRBV7-9 and TRBJ1-1; a possible D gene is TRBD1 (5 bases). The V end was cut by 4 bases, the J end by 5 bases, with 26 bases between. This CDR3 contains 18 residues. Germline-derived CDR1 and CDR2 are SEHNR and FQNEAQ (reference sequence). CDR3 in DNA: TGTGCCAGCAGCTCCACCGTGACTTCGGGGGTGAAGGGTACTGAAGCTTTCTTT. Its protein is CASSSTVTSGVKGTEAFF.

The chain is built from TRBV2 and TRBJ1-5; no clear D. Per the germline V gene, CDR1 is SNHLY and CDR2 is FYNNEI. V shed 5 bases and J shed 5 bases, with 13 bases lying between them. The CDR3 consists of 14 residues. The CDR3 DNA sequence: TGTGCCAGCAGTAGGAGTCCGGGTGATCAGCCCCAGCATTTT. It specifies CASSRSPGDQPQHF.

The V gene is TRBV29-1, the J gene TRBJ1-3; 7 bases map to TRBD1. The CDR3 is 12 amino acids. Trimming took 7 bases from V and 3 from J; bases not matched to a gene: 3. Germline loops: CDR1 SQVTM, CDR2 ANQGSEA. DNA of the CDR3: TGCAGCGCGAACAGGGGTGGAAACACCATATATTTT. Translating it yields CSANRGGNTIYF. Using reference TRBV29-1 and TRBJ1-3 for the parts outside the CDR3, the full variable domain is SAVISQKPSRDICQRGTSLTIQCQVDSQVTMMFWYRQQPGQSLTLIATANQGSEATYESGFVIDKFPISRPNLTFSTLTVSNMSPEDSSIYLCSANRGGNTIYFGEGSWLTVV.